A selection of T cell receptor beta chains follows, all from one sample in a study of somatic mutations in cytotoxic T cells in rheumatoid arthritis. TCRdb keeps only in-frame clones here, not all; method: immunoSEQ multiplex PCR. The sample holds about 26,000 clones, roughly 82% seen once. The specimen sequenced was CD8+ T cells sorted from blood. Receptor source: a man over 45 in good health. Both conserved end residues are part of each CDR3. The D gene is left open where the match is weak. Clone size is shown for a subset of rows, as once, few, many or a class of expanded clone.

>NA|TRBJ2-7|TRBV11-2|NA
TGTGCCAGCACCAAGTTAAAAGGGCGGAGGAGCTCCTACGAGCAGTACTTC
CASTKLKGRRSSYEQYF
>NA|TRBJ2-3|TRBV21-1|NA
TGTGCCAGCAGCAAGAAAGGTTCCTTCTTCGGGAGAGGAGATACGCAGTATTTT
CASSKKGSFFGRGDTQYF
>NA|TRBJ1-1|TRBV9|NA
TGTGCCAGCAGCCCTGGACAGTCGAACCTTCCGACGGGGGAGGAAGCTTTCTTT
CASSPGQSNLPTGEEAFF
>NA|TRBJ2-1|TRBV7-9|TRBD2
TGTGCCAGCAGTTCAACGACGACTAGCGGGAGTAATGAGCAGTTCTTC
CASSSTTTSGSNEQFF
>few|TRBJ2-7|TRBV5-1|TRBD2
TGCGCCAGCAGCTCGGGACTAGCGGGAGCCGGAGCCTCCTACGAGCAGTACTTC
CASSSGLAGAGASYEQYF
>NA|TRBJ2-7|TRBV27|NA
TGTGCCAGCAGTTTCTCCTCGGGGACGATTCACTACGAGCAGTACTTC
CASSFSSGTIHYEQYF
>once|TRBJ2-3|TRBV7-9|NA
TGTGCCACCGATGGAGGGAGGCCTCCTTTT
CATDGGRPPF
>NA|TRBJ1-1|TRBV6-1|TRBD1
TGTGCCCAAATGACAGGGCGGACTGAAGCTTTCTTT
CAQMTGRTEAFF
>NA|TRBJ2-5|TRBV5-4|NA
TGTGCCAGCAGCTTGGTGGAAGGAGAGACCCAGTACTTC
CASSLVEGETQYF
>few|TRBJ1-2|TRBV4-1|NA
TGCGCCAGCAGCCTCCTCGGGAGCAGCGCCGGCTACACCTTC
CASSLLGSSAGYTF
>NA|TRBJ2-4|TRBV5-4|NA
TGTGCCAGCAGCGTGTATTTGGTCCCAACCCCTCAAAACATTCAGTACTTC
CASSVYLVPTPQNIQYF
>NA|TRBJ2-3|TRBV4-1|NA
TGCGCCAGCAGCCAATGGATCGCAGATACGCAGTATTTT
CASSQWIADTQYF
>NA|TRBJ1-1|TRBV14|NA
TGTGCCAGCAGCCAAGATCAAGGGTTCACTGAAGCTTTCTTT
CASSQDQGFTEAFF
>NA|TRBJ1-1|TRBV29-1|TRBD1
TGCAGCGCACCTGGATACAGGGGGAGGACTGAAGCTTTCTTT
CSAPGYRGRTEAFF
>NA|TRBJ2-2|TRBV9|NA
TGTGCCAGCAGCCCCAGGACCAGGGAGCTGTTTTTT
CASSPRTRELFF
>NA|TRBJ1-1|TRBV2|NA
TGTGCCAGCAGTACGTACACTGAAGCTTTCTTT
CASSTYTEAFF
>NA|TRBJ2-7|TRBV9|TRBD1
TGTGCCAGCAGCGTAGGGACAGGCAGTCACGAGCAGTACTTC
CASSVGTGSHEQYF
>NA|TRBJ1-1|TRBV19|NA
TGTGCCAGTAGTGGAGAACAGTCAGAAGCTTTCTTT
CASSGEQSEAFF
>NA|TRBJ1-5|TRBV9|NA
TGTGCCAGCAGCAGGGGCGGGGGAAGCAATCAGCCCCAGCATTTT
CASSRGGGSNQPQHF
>NA|TRBJ2-1|TRBV9|TRBD2
TGTGCCAGCAGCGTAGAACTAGCGAGCTCCTACAATGAGCAGTTCTTC
CASSVELASSYNEQFF
>few|TRBJ1-1|TRBV13|TRBD1
TGTGCCAGCAGCTTAAGACAGGGTTTTATCACTGAAGCTTTCTTT
CASSLRQGFITEAFF
>NA|TRBJ1-2|TRBV18|TRBD1
TGTGCCAGCTCACCTGATCGGACAGGCGAGCTCTATGGCTACACCTTC
CASSPDRTGELYGYTF
>few|TRBJ1-1|TRBV29-1|NA
TGCAGCGTTGAAGGGGGAGTGGACACTGAAGCTTTCTTT
CSVEGGVDTEAFF
>NA|TRBJ2-7|TRBV5-6|TRBD2
TGTGCCAGCAGCTTAGCGGGAGGTCGGCACGAGCAGTACTTC
CASSLAGGRHEQYF
>few|TRBJ1-3|TRBV30|TRBD1
TGTGCCTGGAGTGTACTTGGGGACAGGGGCGTTGGAAACACCATATATTTT
CAWSVLGDRGVGNTIYF
>NA|TRBJ1-2|TRBV27|NA
TGTGCCAGCAGCCCCAGGGGACAAGGCTACACCTTC
CASSPRGQGYTF
>NA|TRBJ2-7|TRBV4-1|TRBD2
TGCGCCAGCAGCCGAATAGGGGAGGGAGCCTACGAGCAGTACTTC
CASSRIGEGAYEQYF